Listed here are 13 T cell receptor beta chains from one sample, sequenced in a study of blood T cell repertoires in COVID-19. The protocol was immunoSEQ multiplex PCR, while the TCRdb copy is restricted to in-frame clones and leaves out a portion. The repertoire holds 85,000 to 100,000 clones, with 90% as singletons. Sequenced material: peripheral blood. Receptor source: a man aged 55-75 years with acute or convalescent COVID-19.

The V and J genes are TRBV5-6 and TRBJ1-4; the D gene is possibly TRBD1 (5 bases). The CDR3 runs 17 residues. Trimming left V 4 bases short and J 7 bases short, with 23 bases between. Looked up from germline, CDR1 is SGHDT and CDR2 is YYEEEE. The DNA of the CDR3 is TGTGCCAGCAGCAAAATCCCTCGCGGGACCCGCTTTGAAAAACTGTTTTTT. It specifies CASSKIPRGTRFEKLFF.

The chain employs TRBV29-1 and TRBJ1-5; D is uncertain. The CDR3 runs to 13 residues. The V gene lost 6 bases and the J gene lost 1 base, with 10 bases spanning the gap. The germline CDR1 and CDR2 sequences are SQVTM and ANQGSEA. CDR3 in amino acids: CSVPVWSNQPQHF. As DNA, the CDR3 is TGCAGCGTCCCAGTGTGGAGCAATCAGCCCCAGCATTTT.

V gene TRBV4-1 combines with J gene TRBJ1-2; D is ambiguous. Per the germline V gene, CDR1 is MGHRA and CDR2 is YSYEKL. V was pared by 8 bases and J by 4 bases, with 17 bases between. CDR3 size: 14 residues. The CDR3 coding sequence is TGCGCCAGCTCGCTGGCCTCACGCCTCTATGGCTACACCTTC. Translating gives CASSLASRLYGYTF.

The chain combines TRBV5-1 with TRBJ1-4; tentative D call: TRBD1 (5 bases). CDR1 is SGHRS, CDR2 YFSETQ, per germline. V was clipped by 1 base and J by 4 bases, with 11 bases between them. The CDR3 is 15 residues long. This chain's CDR3 is CASSLQSQGNEKLFF. The DNA of the CDR3 is TGCGCCAGCAGCTTGCAGAGCCAGGGTAATGAAAAACTGTTTTTT.

The chain carries TRBV5-4 and TRBJ2-1; 8 bases are shared with TRBD2. The CDR3 consists of 14 residues. CDR1 is SGHNT and CDR2 is YYREEE in the germline V gene (reference sequence). V dropped 0 bases and J dropped 6; count of bases not matched to a gene: 2. The DNA for the CDR3 is TGTGCCAGCAGCTTGGTAGGGACTAGCAATGAGCAGTTCTTC. Its protein is CASSLVGTSNEQFF. Complete variable domain (other parts from reference TRBV5-4 and TRBJ2-1): ETGVTQSPTHLIKTRGQQVTLRCSSQSGHNTVSWYQQALGQGPQFIFQYYREEENGRGNFPPRFSGLQFPNYSSELNVNALELDDSALYLCASSLVGTSNEQFFGPGTRLTVL.

J is TRBJ1-5 and V is TRBV6-5; D gene unclear. The V end was cut by 0 bases, the J end by 5 bases, with 11 bases between. The CDR3 has 15 amino acids. Germline CDR1 reads MNHEY; CDR2 reads SVGAGI. CDR3 sequence: CASSYSSTYHQPQHF. The CDR3 DNA sequence: TGTGCCAGCAGTTACTCAAGCACTTACCATCAGCCCCAGCATTTT.

This clone was seen many times. The genes are TRBV29-1 and TRBJ1-2, with 8 bases matching TRBD1. The J segment lost 3 bases and the V segment lost 6 bases, leaving 3 bases of the junction unmatched. Germline V gives CDR1 SQVTM, CDR2 ANQGSEA. This CDR3 spans 12 amino acids. For the CDR3, the DNA is TGCAGCGTCGGACAGGGAGACTATGGCTACACCTTC. The encoded protein is CSVGQGDYGYTF.

The chain is built from TRBV7-8 and TRBJ2-2; weak D call: TRBD2 (5 bases). V was cut by 5 bases and J by 8 bases, with 12 bases left in between. The CDR3 covers 13 residues. From germline, CDR1 is SGHVS and CDR2 FQNEAQ. CDR3: CASSPRGVGELFF. The CDR3 coding sequence is TGTGCCAGCAGCCCCCGGGGAGTAGGGGAGCTGTTTTTT. Based on the CDR3 plus reference TRBV7-8 and TRBJ2-2, the full variable domain is GAGVSQSPRYKVAKRGQDVALRCDPISGHVSLFWYQQALGQGPEFLTYFQNEAQLDKSGLPSDRFFAERPEGSVSTLKIQRTQQEDSAVYLCASSPRGVGELFFGEGSRLTVL.

The chain carries TRBV10-3 and TRBJ2-5; TRBD2 matches at 7 bases. V shed 2 bases and J 5 bases; nucleotides not matched to a gene: 14. The V gene's germline CDR1 is ENHRY and CDR2 SYGVKD. The length of the CDR3 is 17 residues. DNA of the CDR3: TGTGCCATCAGTGAGGGTTTTGGACTCTGGGAGGGGGAGACCCAGTACTTC. It codes for CAISEGFGLWEGETQYF.

As concerns this clone: Other DNA sequences from this sample encode an identical CDR3 as well. The chain carries TRBV15 and TRBJ1-1; D not certain. Looked up from germline, CDR1 is LNHNV and CDR2 is YYDKDF (reference sequence). Trimming took 0 bases from V and 1 from J, leaving 12 bases between them. The CDR3 covers 16 residues. CDR3: CATSRDLGRSNTEAFF. For the CDR3, the DNA is TGTGCCACCAGCAGAGATTTGGGCAGGTCGAACACTGAAGCTTTCTTT.

The chain links TRBV20-1 to TRBJ1-1; D possibly corresponds to TRBD1 (6 bases). The CDR3 is 11 residues long. Germline values: CDR1 DFQATT, CDR2 SNEGSKA (reference sequence). Trimming shortened V by 5 bases and J by 7 bases, and 11 bases separated the two germline ends. The CDR3 protein is CSAPTGLEAFF. As DNA, the CDR3 is TGCAGTGCTCCGACAGGCCTTGAAGCTTTCTTT.

The genes are TRBV19 and TRBJ1-1; D is ambiguous. The ends were cut back, 6 bases at V and 4 bases at J, with 15 bases in the middle. The CDR3 spans 14 residues. Germline V gene sequence: CDR1 LNHDA, CDR2 SQIVND (reference sequence). CDR3 region: CASSQRALSTEAFF. The CDR3 DNA sequence: TGTGCCAGTAGCCAAAGAGCACTGAGCACTGAAGCTTTCTTT.

The genes are TRBV2 and TRBJ1-5; no firm D call. The V gene's germline CDR1 is SNHLY and CDR2 FYNNEI. V gave up 7 bases and J gave up 2 bases, with 18 bases separating them. This CDR3 has 16 amino acids. This CDR3 reads CASTRAERRGNQPQHF. The CDR3 DNA reads as TGTGCCAGCACGAGGGCAGAACGGAGGGGCAATCAGCCCCAGCATTTT. The variable domain in full, completed from reference TRBV2 and TRBJ1-5, reads EPEVTQTPSHQVTQMGQEVILRCVPISNHLYFYWYRQILGQKVEFLVSFYNNEISEKSEIFDDQFSVERPDGSNFTLKIRSTKLEDSAMYFCASTRAERRGNQPQHFGDGTRLSIL.